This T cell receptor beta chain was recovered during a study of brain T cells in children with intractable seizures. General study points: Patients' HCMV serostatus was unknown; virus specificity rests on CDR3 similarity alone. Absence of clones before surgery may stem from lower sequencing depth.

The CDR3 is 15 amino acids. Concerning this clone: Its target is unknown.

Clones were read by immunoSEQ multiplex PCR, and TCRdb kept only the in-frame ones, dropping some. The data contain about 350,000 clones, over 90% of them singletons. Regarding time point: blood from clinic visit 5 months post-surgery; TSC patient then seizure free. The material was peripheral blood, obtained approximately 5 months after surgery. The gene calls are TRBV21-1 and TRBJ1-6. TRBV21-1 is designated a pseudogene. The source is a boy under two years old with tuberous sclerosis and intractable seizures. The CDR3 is CASSKLAGWNSPLHF. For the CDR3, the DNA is TGTGCCAGCAGCAAACTAGCAGGGTGGAATTCACCCCTCCACTTT.